What follows describes a single T cell receptor beta chain. The sample comes from a study of blood T cell repertoires in COVID-19. Looking at the study overall: In each case, the material was cDNA or gDNA derived from T cells, B-cell-depleted T cells, or PBMCs.

Per the original methods: By means of reference gene primer amplification, nucleated cell counts were estimated. The protocol was immunoSEQ multiplex PCR, while the TCRdb copy is restricted to in-frame clones and leaves out a portion. That table furnishes V, J and clone size, whereas the DNA furnished D and trimming. The sample lists some 120,000 clones, approximately 81% occurring once. Germline loops: CDR1 MNHEY, CDR2 SVGAGI. V was trimmed by 6 bases and J by 5 bases, leaving 20 bases between them. The CDR3 is made up of 15 amino acids. Sequencing used peripheral blood. The chain joins TRBV6-5 to TRBJ2-7, with a possible D match to TRBD2 (6 bases). This receptor was identified in a man aged 35 to 55 with acute or convalescent COVID-19. This CDR3 is CASRSTRNAGHEQYF. The CDR3 DNA sequence: TGTGCCAGCAGATCGACTAGAAATGCAGGCCACGAGCAGTACTTC.